This T cell receptor beta chain originates from a study of T cell responses to AZD1222 COVID-19 vaccine. The assay was immunoSEQ multiplex PCR, and TCRdb's table has in-frame clones only and misses some. Of 130,000 or so clones listed, approximately 90% were seen once; the top ten hold 1.5% to 2%. The J segment lost 0 bases and the V segment lost 0 bases, leaving 1 base of the junction unmatched. The CDR3 is 16 amino acids. Germline V gives CDR1 SGHAT, CDR2 FQDESV (reference sequence). The clonotype was recovered from an adult in good health. The sequences come from peripheral blood, collected on day 0 of AZD1222 vaccination. The chain employs TRBV11-1 and TRBJ2-7; 11 bases are a match to TRBD2. CDR3 sequence reads: CASSLAGTSGSYEQYF. The CDR3 DNA is TGTGCCAGCAGCTTAGCCGGGACTAGCGGCTCCTACGAGCAGTACTTC.